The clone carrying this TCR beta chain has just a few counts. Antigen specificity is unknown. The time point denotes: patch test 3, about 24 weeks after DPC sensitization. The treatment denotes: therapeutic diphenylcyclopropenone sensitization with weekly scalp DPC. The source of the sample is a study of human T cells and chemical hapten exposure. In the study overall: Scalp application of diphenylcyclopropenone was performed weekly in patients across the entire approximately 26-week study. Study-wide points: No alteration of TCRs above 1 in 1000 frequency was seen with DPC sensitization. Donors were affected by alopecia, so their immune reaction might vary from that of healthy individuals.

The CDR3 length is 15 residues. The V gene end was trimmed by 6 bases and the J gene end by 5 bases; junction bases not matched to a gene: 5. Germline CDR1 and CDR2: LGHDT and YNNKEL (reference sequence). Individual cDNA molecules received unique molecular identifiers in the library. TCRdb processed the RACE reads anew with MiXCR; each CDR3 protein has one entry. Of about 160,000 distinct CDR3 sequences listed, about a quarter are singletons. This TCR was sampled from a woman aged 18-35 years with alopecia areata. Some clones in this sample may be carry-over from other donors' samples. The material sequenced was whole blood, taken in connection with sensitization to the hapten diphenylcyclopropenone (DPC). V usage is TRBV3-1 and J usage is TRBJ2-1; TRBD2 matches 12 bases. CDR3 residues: CASRGGLAGNNEQFF. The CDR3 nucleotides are TGTGCCAGCAGGGGAGGACTAGCGGGAAACAATGAGCAGTTCTTC.